This TCR beta chain stems from a study of regulatory T cells in long-lasting Graves disease. This clonotype was found a few times. Time point meaning: persistent/refractory GD, antithyroid drugs over 5 years with positive TRAb. Extracted PBMC RNA gave rise to the TCR library. Sequencing libraries for TCR beta were prepared with iRepertoire HTBI primers and Arm-PCR of CDR3 regions. TCRdb re-analysed the multiplex PCR reads in MiXCR, keeping a single row per CDR3 protein. Of more than 300,000 distinct CDR3 sequences listed, 20% to 25% are singletons. This receptor was identified in a woman in her thirties or forties with Graves disease. This material consisted of peripheral blood mononuclear cells (PBMCs), taken when the disease was refractory, from a patient treated with antithyroid drugs.

The CDR3 protein is CAISVGANSYEQYF. The CDR3 DNA sequence: TGTGCCATCAGTGTGGGGGCGAACTCCTACGAGCAGTACTTC. The rearrangement uses TRBV10-3 and TRBJ2-7; the D gene is possibly TRBD1 (6 bases). The CDR3 covers 14 residues. The V end was cut by 4 bases, the J end by 0 bases, with 10 bases between. Germline CDR1 is ENHRY and CDR2 is SYGVKD.